These 28 T cell receptor beta chains came from one sample sequenced in a study of blood T cells in healthy people across ages. PCR was performed a second time for roughly 7 to 12 cycles using a sample-barcoded 5' primer and a J-beta primer mix. TCRdb called the 5' RACE reads again in MiXCR, with one record for every CDR3 protein. The sample lists fewer than 900,000 distinct CDR3 sequences, roughly 43% occurring once. What was sequenced was blood. These receptors were collected from a woman in her sixties in good health.

The chain uses TRBV6-6 and TRBJ1-5, with D perhaps matching TRBD1 (5 bases). Germline values: CDR1 MNHNY, CDR2 SVGAGI (reference sequence). The CDR3 has 17 amino acids. V was clipped by 5 bases and J by 3 bases, with 20 bases between them. CDR3 amino acids: CASSPRYAGTYNQPQHF. CDR3 in DNA: TGTGCCAGCAGTCCGCGATATGCAGGGACCTACAATCAGCCCCAGCATTTT.

In this sample, this clonotype turned up a few times. V gene TRBV19 combines with J gene TRBJ1-2, with a possible D match to TRBD1 (6 bases). Trimming cost V 3 bases and J 1 base, with 18 bases left between them. The CDR3 contains 17 residues. Germline values: CDR1 LNHDA, CDR2 SQIVND (reference sequence). The CDR3, as DNA: TGTGCCAGTAGTATTAGAAGGCGAGGGACAAGTAACTATGGCTACACCTTC. Translated, it gives CASSIRRRGTSNYGYTF. Looking up the rest from reference TRBV19 and TRBJ1-2 gives the full variable domain: DGGITQSPKYLFRKEGQNVTLSCEQNLNHDAMYWYRQDPGQGLRLIYYSQIVNDFQKGDIAEGYSVSREKKESFPLTVTSAQKNPTAFYLCASSIRRRGTSNYGYTFGSGTRLTVV.

V usage is TRBV28 and J usage is TRBJ1-4; 9 nucleotides match TRBD1. Trimming cost V 6 bases and J 7 bases; bases outside gene matches: 9. CDR1 and CDR2 (germline): MDHEN, SYDVKM. CDR3 length: 15 amino acids. The CDR3 reads CASSWGGTGSEKLFF. In nucleotides, the CDR3 is TGTGCCAGCAGCTGGGGTGGGACAGGGAGTGAAAAACTGTTTTTT.

The chain links TRBV30 to TRBJ1-4; D perhaps matches TRBD1 (6 bases). The CDR3 length is 15 residues. The germline CDR1 and CDR2 sequences are GTSNPN and SVGIG (reference sequence). Trimming removed 4 bases at V and 4 bases at J, with 16 bases between. The CDR3 nucleotides are TGTGCCTGGACACGGGCGGGGACAAATAATGAAAAACTGTTTTTT. Translating it yields CAWTRAGTNNEKLFF.

This clonotype has more than one count but fewer than ten. This chain links TRBV9 with TRBJ2-5; no definite D call. The CDR3 spans 15 residues. The germline gives CDR1 SGDLS, CDR2 YYNGEE. V was shortened by 4 bases and J by 5 bases, with 18 bases between the two germline ends. The CDR3 protein is CASSRLVFADETQYF. The CDR3 nucleotides are TGTGCCAGCAGCCGATTGGTATTCGCTGATGAGACCCAGTACTTC.

As concerns this clonotype: This may arise from a read error, as a much more abundant clone is one base away. The chain employs TRBV12-3 or TRBV12-4 and TRBJ2-3; the D gene is possibly TRBD1 (5 bases). CDR3 length equals 15 residues. V lost 5 bases to trimming and J lost 0 bases, with 12 bases between them. As DNA, the CDR3 is TGTGCCAGCAGTCATTCGACAGCTAGCACAGATACGCAGTATTTT. Protein: CASSHSTASTDTQYF.

This clonotype has a handful of counts. In nucleotides, the CDR3 is TGCAGTGCTAATAGGGGGGACCAGCCCCAGCATTTT. Translation gives CSANRGDQPQHF. J is TRBJ1-5 and V is TRBV20-1; D possibly corresponds to TRBD1 (6 bases). The CDR3 is 12 amino acids. Germline loops: CDR1 DFQATT, CDR2 SNEGSKA (reference sequence). V was shortened by 4 bases and J by 7 bases, with 11 bases between the two germline ends.

This clonotype was counted a single time. The rearrangement joins TRBV30 to TRBJ2-6; TRBD1 agrees at 9 bases. V dropped 2 bases and J dropped 4; count of bases not matched to a gene: 6. The CDR3 runs to 16 residues. CDR1 and CDR2 (germline): GTSNPN, SVGIG (reference sequence). In DNA, the CDR3 is TGTGCCTGGAGTCTTACAGGGGGCTCCGGGGCCAACGTCCTGACTTTC. This gives the protein CAWSLTGGSGANVLTF.

This sequence joins TRBV5-1 and TRBJ2-7; 7 bases line up with TRBD1. The V and J ends lost 0 bases and 7 bases, in that order; junction bases with no gene match: 10. The germline V gene has CDR1 SGHRS and CDR2 YFSETQ. There are 15 residues in the CDR3. The CDR3 is CASSLVQGVYNEQYF. The CDR3 coding sequence is TGCGCCAGCAGCTTGGTTCAGGGGGTCTACAATGAGCAGTACTTC.

V is TRBV20-1 and J is TRBJ2-5; D ambiguous. CDR3 length: 13 amino acids. Deletions cut 6 bases from V and 6 bases from J, with 17 bases between. Looked up from germline, CDR1 is DFQATT and CDR2 is SNEGSKA (reference sequence). As DNA, the CDR3 is TGCAGTGCCGCTACCGCCGGCGGAAAGACCCAGTACTTC. Encoded protein: CSAATAGGKTQYF.

The J gene is TRBJ2-3, the V gene TRBV20-1; D gene uncertain. Trimming took off 0 bases at V and 4 bases at J, with 11 bases between the two ends. CDR3 size: 14 residues. Looked up from germline, CDR1 is DFQATT and CDR2 is SNEGSKA (reference sequence). CDR3 amino acids: CSARDIGRADTQYF. The CDR3 coding sequence is TGCAGTGCTAGAGATATAGGGCGCGCAGATACGCAGTATTTT.

This clonotype appeared many times. The chain couples TRBV12-3 or TRBV12-4 to TRBJ1-5; D possibly corresponds to TRBD1 (5 bases). Trimming took 6 bases from V and 4 from J, leaving 16 bases between them. CDR3 size: 15 residues. CDR3 protein: CASRDQGLGNQPQHF. The DNA of the CDR3 is TGTGCCAGCAGAGATCAGGGTCTGGGAAATCAGCCCCAGCATTTT.

The V gene is TRBV7-8, the J gene TRBJ2-5; 9 bases are shared with TRBD2. The J call may be incorrect, as the DNA end agrees better with TRBJ2-7. The CDR3 is 15 residues long. The germline V gene has CDR1 SGHVS and CDR2 FQNEAQ. The CDR3 is CASSGRTSDFYEQYF. The CDR3 bases are TGTGCCAGCAGTGGTCGGACTAGCGATTTTTACGAGCAGTACTTC.

Remarks on this clonotype: At one end, the junction sequence differs from germline, possibly due to a read error. The chain is built from TRBV6-1 and TRBJ2-3; the match to TRBD2 covers 8 bases. Per the germline V gene, CDR1 is MNHNS and CDR2 is SASEGT. The CDR3 consists of 16 residues. CDR3 DNA sequence: TGTGCCAGCAGTGGTCGACTGGCGGGGGGCACAGGTACGCAGTATTTT. Amino acids: CASSGRLAGGTGTQYF.

The J gene is TRBJ2-1, the V gene TRBV6-1; 7 bases line up with TRBD2. Germline CDR1 and CDR2: MNHNS and SASEGT. This CDR3 has 16 residues. Unmatched junction bases numbered 12, after V lost 6 bases and J lost 4 bases. The CDR3 is CASSTSARSNYNEQFF. CDR3 coding DNA: TGTGCCAGCAGCACTAGCGCCCGTAGCAATTACAATGAGCAGTTCTTC.

This clonotype was seen only a few times. The rearrangement uses TRBV20-1 and TRBJ2-1; 8 bases align to TRBD2. The length of the CDR3 is 15 residues. Germline V lookup: CDR1 DFQATT, CDR2 SNEGSKA (reference sequence). The ends lost 3 bases at V and 8 bases at J; junction bases unmatched: 12. The CDR3 sequence: CSARKRRGGLYEQFF. CDR3 DNA: TGCAGTGCTAGGAAGAGACGGGGGGGCCTTTATGAGCAGTTCTTC.

As DNA, the CDR3 is TGTGCCAGCAGCTCCCCCCGAGGCGTGGGAGGGGGGGCCTACGAGCAGTACTTC. Encoded protein: CASSSPRGVGGGAYEQYF. This chain links TRBV7-2 with TRBJ2-7; D is possibly TRBD2 (7 bases). Germline-derived CDR1 and CDR2 are SGHTA and FQGNSA. The CDR3 is made up of 18 amino acids. Trimming took off 4 bases at V and 2 bases at J, with 24 bases between the two ends.

This clonotype was recorded a few times. V is TRBV5-1 and J is TRBJ2-3, with 8 bases aligning to TRBD1. The CDR3 runs 18 residues. Looked up from germline, CDR1 is SGHRS and CDR2 is YFSETQ. With 4 bases clipped from V and 4 bases from J, the junction kept 17 bases outside the gene matches. CDR3 nucleotides: TGCGCCAGCAGCCCAGGACAGGGTGATTGGTATGTTGCAGATACGCAGTATTTT. Translated, it gives CASSPGQGDWYVADTQYF.

V gene TRBV10-3 combines with J gene TRBJ2-3; 8 nucleotides align to TRBD2. Germline loops: CDR1 ENHRY, CDR2 SYGVKD. The length of the CDR3 is 21 residues. J lost 2 bases, V lost 0 bases, and 19 bases had no gene match. CDR3 in amino acids: CAISESSGSGVLSKTTDTQYF. The CDR3 DNA is TGTGCCATCAGTGAGTCCAGTGGTAGCGGGGTTCTGTCCAAAACCACAGATACGCAGTATTTT.

V is TRBV5-6 and J is TRBJ2-7, with TRBD1 identical over 7 bases. With the DNA end fitting TRBJ2-5 better, the J assignment may be wrong. Germline V gene sequence: CDR1 SGHDT, CDR2 YYEEEE. The CDR3 length is 13 residues. This CDR3 reads CASARGQRETQYF. DNA for the CDR3: TGTGCCAGTGCCCGGGGACAGAGGGAGACCCAGTACTTC.

The chain couples TRBV5-4 to TRBJ1-1, with D uncertain. V lost 3 bases and J 4 bases, leaving 19 bases between the germline ends. CDR1 is SGHNT and CDR2 is YYREEE in the germline V gene (reference sequence). CDR3 size: 16 residues. The CDR3 protein is CASSSETTPWFTEAFF. The CDR3 DNA sequence: TGTGCCAGCAGCTCGGAAACGACACCTTGGTTCACTGAAGCTTTCTTT.

Notes on this clonotype: A much more abundant neighbour one base away suggests this may be a read error. The rearrangement joins TRBV4-1 to TRBJ1-3, with D uncertain. The CDR3 spans 13 residues. Germline V gene sequence: CDR1 MGHRA, CDR2 YSYEKL. The CDR3 sequence: CASSQGHGNTVYF. CDR3 DNA sequence: TGCGCCAGCAGCCAAGGACATGGGAACACCGTATATTTT.

The chain joins TRBV5-6 to TRBJ1-5, with 9 bases identical to TRBD1. Trimming removed 4 bases from V and 3 bases from J; junction bases left unmatched: 5. Germline lookup yields CDR1 SGHDT and CDR2 YYEEEE. The CDR3 extends over 15 amino acids. The DNA of the CDR3 is TGTGCCAGCAGCATCGGGACAGGGAACAATCAGCCCCAGCATTTT. It yields the protein CASSIGTGNNQPQHF.

The chain combines TRBV6-6 with TRBJ2-5; 14 bases are a match to TRBD2. V gave up 4 bases and J gave up 5 bases; unmatched junction bases: 9. There are 17 residues in the CDR3. The V gene's germline CDR1 is MNHNY and CDR2 SVGAGI (reference sequence). The CDR3 reads CASSWGLAGAVGETQYF. The CDR3 DNA is TGTGCCAGCAGTTGGGGACTAGCGGGAGCTGTCGGGGAGACCCAGTACTTC.

The chain is built from TRBV24-1 and TRBJ2-5; TRBD1 aligns across 11 bases. V shed 2 bases, J shed 5 bases, and the junction held 6 bases outside the gene matches. The CDR3 is 16 amino acids. Germline lookup yields CDR1 KGHDR and CDR2 SFDVKD. The CDR3 bases are TGTGCCACCAGTGATTCCGGACAGGGGGCTTGGGAGACCCAGTACTTC. Translated, it gives CATSDSGQGAWETQYF.

About this clonotype itself: One end of the junction does not line up with germline, which may come from a read error. The V call is TRBV7-2, the J call TRBJ1-4; 7 nucleotides match TRBD1. The germline CDR1 and CDR2 sequences are SGHTA and FQGNSA. The CDR3 contains 14 residues. The CDR3 here is CASSLGQINEILFF. In nucleotides, the CDR3 is TGTGCCAGCAGCCTGGGACAGATTAATGAAATACTGTTTTTT.

This chain uses TRBV2 with TRBJ1-2; 7 bases match TRBD1. Germline CDR1 reads SNHLY; CDR2 reads FYNNEI. This CDR3 contains 15 residues. V trimming: 6 bases; J trimming: 7 bases; junction bases outside the gene matches: 14. The chain's CDR3 is CASRPNQRGPAGYTF. CDR3 nucleotides: TGTGCCAGCAGACCAAACCAAAGGGGGCCCGCTGGCTACACCTTC.

As DNA, the CDR3 is TGCAGTGCTAGAGCAGGGGACCTCGTTTACGAGCAGTACTTC. The encoded protein is CSARAGDLVYEQYF. The rearrangement links TRBV20-1 to TRBJ2-7; weak D call: TRBD1 (6 bases). In germline, CDR1 is DFQATT, CDR2 SNEGSKA (reference sequence). This CDR3 spans 14 amino acids. Trimming pared 1 base from V and 4 bases from J, leaving 14 bases between.